These 15 T cell receptor beta chains share one sample of origin, sequenced in a study of blood T cell repertoires in COVID-19. Sequencing used immunoSEQ multiplex PCR; TCRdb keeps in-frame clones, though not all of them. Among under 95,000 clones listed, over 75% were seen once. The sample comprised peripheral blood. The source is a man in his fifties or sixties with acute or convalescent COVID-19.

The chain couples TRBV20-1 to TRBJ2-7; the match to TRBD2 covers 8 bases. This CDR3 has 14 residues. The germline CDR1 and CDR2 sequences are DFQATT and SNEGSKA (reference sequence). The V segment lost 3 bases and the J segment 3 bases; nucleotides outside the gene matches: 7. The CDR3 loop is CSASEASGYYEQYF. In DNA, the CDR3 is TGCAGTGCTAGTGAGGCTAGCGGGTACTACGAGCAGTACTTC.

This rearrangement joins TRBV7-8 to TRBJ2-1, with 7 bases that match TRBD1. With V trimmed by 1 base and J by 4 bases, 7 bases remained unmatched. CDR3 length: 16 amino acids. CDR1 is SGHVS and CDR2 is FQNEAQ in the germline V gene. The CDR3 bases are TGTGCCAGCAGCTTAGTCTCCCTACAGGGGTACAATGAGCAGTTCTTC. It codes for CASSLVSLQGYNEQFF.

This clone has a single count. The rearrangement joins TRBV5-4 to TRBJ2-5; possible D gene TRBD1, 6 bases. V lost 4 bases, J lost 5 bases, and 12 bases lay in between. CDR3 length: 13 residues. From germline, CDR1 is SGHNT and CDR2 YYREEE (reference sequence). The CDR3 nucleotides are TGTGCCAGCAGCGGTACAGGGTACGAGACCCAGTACTTC. This encodes CASSGTGYETQYF.

The chain recombines TRBV28 with TRBJ1-2; tentative D call: TRBD1 (5 bases). CDR1 is MDHEN and CDR2 is SYDVKM in the germline V gene. The CDR3 is made up of 15 amino acids. Deletions cut 7 bases from V and 3 bases from J, with 18 bases between. CDR3: CASTPGGNPYYGYTF. The CDR3 coding sequence is TGTGCCAGCACCCCCGGGGGAAACCCATACTATGGCTACACCTTC.

This clone was seen only once. V usage is TRBV9 and J usage is TRBJ2-2, with 10 bases fitting TRBD1. After removal of 3 bases from V and 4 bases from J, the junction contained 6 bases not matched to a gene. The germline gives CDR1 SGDLS, CDR2 YYNGEE. This CDR3 is built from 16 residues. CDR3 nucleotides: TGTGCCAGCAGCGACGGAGACAGGGGGCGCACCGGGGAGCTGTTTTTT. Translated: CASSDGDRGRTGELFF.

V and J are TRBV5-6 and TRBJ1-1; 9 nucleotides align to TRBD1. Germline trimming cut 4 bases from V and 5 bases from J; bases unmatched to any gene: 12. Germline lookup yields CDR1 SGHDT and CDR2 YYEEEE. The CDR3 contains 16 residues. Here the CDR3 DNA reads TGTGCCAGCAGCCCGGACAGGGGTACCTACGGGACTGAAGCTTTCTTT. It yields the protein CASSPDRGTYGTEAFF.

The rearrangement links TRBV27 to TRBJ2-3, with TRBD2 matching over 9 bases. The CDR3 extends over 16 amino acids. CDR1 is MNHEY and CDR2 is SMNVEV in the germline V gene (reference sequence). V shed 6 bases, J shed 5 bases, and the junction held 12 bases outside the gene matches. DNA of the CDR3: TGTGCCAGCAGCCCCCCCCGGGCGGGAGGGGTAGATACGCAGTATTTT. Translating gives CASSPPRAGGVDTQYF.

The CDR3: CASSGTGAGLNQPQHF. CDR3 nucleotide sequence: TGTGCCAGCTCAGGGACAGGGGCCGGTCTTAATCAGCCCCAGCATTTT. This sequence joins TRBV18 and TRBJ1-5, with 10 bases lining up with TRBD1. The V gene's germline CDR1 is KGHSH and CDR2 LQKENI. This CDR3 has 16 residues. Losses at the gene ends were 5 bases for V and 4 bases for J; bases not matched to a gene: 8.

V gene TRBV28 combines with J gene TRBJ2-1; the match to TRBD2 covers 12 bases. Germline lookup yields CDR1 MDHEN and CDR2 SYDVKM. The V gene end was trimmed by 6 bases and the J gene end by 8 bases; junction bases not matched to a gene: 5. CDR3 length: 14 amino acids. Written as DNA, the CDR3 is TGTGCCAGCAGCCCTCGACTAGCGGGAGATGAGCAGTTCTTC. It yields the protein CASSPRLAGDEQFF. Full variable domain (missing parts from reference TRBV28 and TRBJ2-1): DVKVTQSSRYLVKRTGEKVFLECVQDMDHENMFWYRQDPGLGLRLIYFSYDVKMKEKGDIPEGYSVSREKKERFSLILESASTNQTSMYLCASSPRLAGDEQFFGPGTRLTVL.

CDR3 DNA sequence: TGCGCCAGCAGCCAAGATATCTCAGGAGGGGGCTTTGGAAACACCATATATTTT. Translation: CASSQDISGGGFGNTIYF. The chain uses TRBV4-3 and TRBJ1-3; 7 nucleotides line up with TRBD1. The CDR3 consists of 18 residues. With V trimmed by 0 bases and J by 3 bases, 11 bases remained unmatched. CDR1 and CDR2 (germline): LGHNA, YSLEER.

The J gene is TRBJ2-2, the V gene TRBV24-1, with 7 bases lining up with TRBD1. The J segment lost 6 bases and the V segment lost 5 bases, leaving 5 bases of the junction unmatched. In germline, CDR1 is KGHDR, CDR2 SFDVKD. This CDR3 has 14 amino acids. The CDR3 is CATSGGQLAGELFF. The CDR3 nucleotides read TGTGCCACCAGTGGGGGACAGCTGGCCGGGGAGCTGTTTTTT.

The chain joins TRBV9 to TRBJ1-2; 7 bases are a match to TRBD1. The V gene's germline CDR1 is SGDLS and CDR2 YYNGEE. This CDR3 is 14 amino acids long. Trimming removed 6 bases from V and 0 bases from J; junction bases left unmatched: 5. CDR3 in amino acids: CASTGGQSNYGYTF. The CDR3 DNA is TGTGCCAGCACCGGGGGACAGTCTAACTATGGCTACACCTTC. Looking up the rest from reference TRBV9 and TRBJ1-2 gives the full variable domain: DSGVTQTPKHLITATGQRVTLRCSPRSGDLSVYWYQQSLDQGLQFLIQYYNGEERAKGNILERFSAQQFPDLHSELNLSSLELGDSALYFCASTGGQSNYGYTFGSGTRLTVV.

The chain combines TRBV5-4 with TRBJ2-2; possibly TRBD2 for D (7 bases). CDR1 is SGHNT, CDR2 YYREEE, per germline (reference sequence). CDR3 length: 16 residues. V was pared by 3 bases and J by 3 bases, with 15 bases between. As DNA, the CDR3 is TGTGCCAGCAGCTCCCCCGGGGGGCCCTACACCGGGGAGCTGTTTTTT. Its protein is CASSSPGGPYTGELFF.

This chain connects TRBV9 to TRBJ2-2; the match to TRBD1 covers 7 bases. The CDR3 is made up of 14 amino acids. Trimming cost V 0 bases and J 4 bases; bases outside gene matches: 0. Per the germline V gene, CDR1 is SGDLS and CDR2 is YYNGEE. CDR3 amino acids: CASSVDRGTGELFF. CDR3 nucleotides: TGTGCCAGCAGCGTAGACAGGGGCACCGGGGAGCTGTTTTTT.

This rearrangement joins TRBV3-1 (or the pseudogene TRBV3-2) to TRBJ1-2, with 7 bases lining up with TRBD1. V shed 3 bases, J shed 5 bases, and the junction held 3 bases outside the gene matches. The germline gives CDR1 LGHDT, CDR2 YNNKEL (reference sequence). CDR3 length: 13 residues. The chain's CDR3 is CASSQLTGYGYTF. DNA of the CDR3: TGTGCCAGCAGCCAGCTGACAGGGTATGGCTACACCTTC.